A selection of T cell receptor beta chains follows, all from one sample in a study of control samples from healthy donors and cancer patients. Produced via immunoSEQ multiplex PCR; TCRdb's table is partial and in-frame only. In the table there are about 170,000 clones, around 93% of which are singletons. The sequencing input was blood. The receptors were sampled from a woman aged 60-70 years in good health. Both conserved end residues are part of each CDR3. D genes are given only for firm matches. Clone sizes are given selectively: once, few, many, or a class where the clone is expanded.

V,J,size,D,CDR3,DNA
TRBV7-9,TRBJ1-1,-,-,CASSLNAGLAEAFF,TGTGCCAGCAGCCTAAACGCAGGGTTAGCTGAAGCTTTCTTT
TRBV4-1,TRBJ2-5,-,-,CASSQTVLRQETQYF,TGCGCCAGCAGCCAAACGGTTCTCCGCCAAGAGACCCAGTACTTC
TRBV4-3,TRBJ1-3,-,-,CASSQDQGFSGNTIYF,TGCGCCAGCAGCCAAGATCAAGGGTTCTCTGGAAACACCATATATTTT
TRBV6-2/TRBV6-3,TRBJ2-5,-,-,CASSWTTRKETQYF,TGTGCCAGCAGTTGGACTACCCGCAAAGAGACCCAGTACTTC
TRBV6-5,TRBJ2-1,-,TRBD1,CASSSRDRGVNEQFF,TGTGCCAGCAGTTCCCGGGACAGGGGGGTCAATGAGCAGTTCTTC
TRBV6-5,TRBJ2-6,-,-,CASSYPLGSGANVLTF,TGTGCCAGCAGTTACCCGCTCGGGTCTGGGGCCAACGTCCTGACTTTC
TRBV10-3,TRBJ1-6,-,TRBD1,CAISETGQENSPLHF,TGTGCCATCAGTGAAACGGGACAGGAGAACTCACCCCTCCACTTT
TRBV11-3,TRBJ2-7,-,-,CASSPRDKSYEQYF,TGTGCCAGCAGCCCCCGGGACAAATCCTACGAGCAGTACTTC
TRBV19,TRBJ1-5,once,-,CASMALSSQPQHF,TGTGCCAGTATGGCCCTTAGCAGTCAGCCCCAGCATTTT
TRBV10-3,TRBJ2-7,once,-,CATRRTGGTSGIYEQYF,TGTGCCACGCGGAGGACAGGGGGGACTAGCGGTATCTACGAGCAGTACTTC
TRBV7-2,TRBJ1-2,few,-,CASSLRGTPGGYTF,TGTGCCAGCAGCTTGCGTGGGACTCCTGGTGGCTACACCTTC
TRBV12-3/TRBV12-4,TRBJ1-3,-,-,CASSFRAGNTIYF,TGTGCCAGCAGTTTTAGGGCTGGAAACACCATATATTTT
TRBV7-2,TRBJ1-2,-,TRBD1,CASSSMGQGMLRGYTF,TGTGCCAGCAGCTCGATGGGACAGGGAATGCTACGGGGCTACACCTTC
TRBV6-5,TRBJ1-5,-,TRBD1,CASRGTGGGQPQHF,TGTGCCAGCAGGGGGACAGGGGGCGGTCAGCCCCAGCATTTT
TRBV7-2,TRBJ1-2,-,-,CASSLEFGRTNYGYTF,TGTGCCAGCAGCTTAGAGTTCGGGAGAACTAACTATGGCTACACCTTC
TRBV14,TRBJ1-2,-,-,CASSQVGPGYGYTF,TGTGCCAGCAGCCAAGTCGGGCCAGGCTATGGCTACACCTTC
TRBV27,TRBJ1-5,-,TRBD1,CASGTGSQPQHF,TGTGCCAGCGGGACAGGGTCTCAGCCCCAGCATTTT
TRBV6-5,TRBJ1-5,-,-,CASSYSVHLNQPQHF,TGTGCCAGCAGTTACTCTGTCCACTTAAATCAGCCCCAGCATTTT
TRBV9,TRBJ1-6,-,-,CASSVATEPRFGPLHF,TGTGCCAGCAGCGTAGCGACCGAACCCCGGTTCGGGCCCCTCCACTTT
TRBV19,TRBJ1-1,-,-,CASSIDTTNTEAFF,TGTGCCAGTAGTATTGACACAACGAACACTGAAGCTTTCTTT
TRBV7-9,TRBJ1-1,-,-,CASSPMYGFTEAFF,TGTGCCAGCAGCCCGATGTATGGCTTTACTGAAGCTTTCTTT
TRBV27,TRBJ2-7,-,-,CASSLSTSPTGYEQYF,TGTGCCAGCAGTTTATCGACGTCGCCGACGGGGTACGAGCAGTACTTC
TRBV18,TRBJ2-7,-,-,CASSPSRGALTSGYEQYF,TGTGCCAGCTCACCCTCCCGGGGGGCCCTAACCTCGGGCTACGAGCAGTACTTC
TRBV7-4,TRBJ1-5,-,-,CASSLVAGSPSNQPQHF,TGTGCCAGCAGCTTAGTGGCGGGGTCACCTAGCAATCAGCCCCAGCATTTT
TRBV5-4,TRBJ1-2,-,TRBD1,CASTPDRGRRGYTF,TGTGCCAGCACCCCGGACAGGGGGCGTCGAGGCTACACCTTC
TRBV6-5,TRBJ1-6,-,-,CASSYSGGVGSPLHF,TGTGCCAGCAGTTACTCGGGGGGTGTCGGTTCACCCCTCCACTTT